This TCR beta chain was recovered during a study of blood T cell repertoires in COVID-19. Looking at the study overall: Donors in the United States, Italy and Spain gave samples during acute or convalescent COVID-19. In each case, the material was cDNA or gDNA derived from T cells, B-cell-depleted T cells, or PBMCs.

The CDR3 contains 16 residues. V was clipped by 6 bases and J by 1 base; unmatched bases: 10. Germline CDR1 and CDR2: MGHRA and YSYEKL. Per the original methods: Amplified reference gene primers provided the basis for estimating nucleated cell counts. Generated by immunoSEQ multiplex PCR, the TCRdb table keeps only in-frame clones and is missing some. The V and J calls and clone size were taken over from that table, and D and trimming were inferred from the DNA. This table holds 150,000 or so clones, 75% to 90% found once. The sample comprised peripheral blood. The sequence was collected from a man aged 80 or over with acute or convalescent COVID-19. The genes are TRBV4-1 and TRBJ2-5; the match to TRBD1 covers 8 bases. CDR3 coding DNA: TGCGCCAGCAGTACACACGGGACAGGCGTCCAAGAGACCCAGTACTTC. It encodes CASSTHGTGVQETQYF.